The clone carrying this T cell receptor beta chain occurred once. This entry belongs to a study of shared clonotypes between healthy human individuals. Only in-frame clones appear in the TCRdb table, and some are missing; sequencing was by immunoSEQ multiplex PCR. The table shows around 320,000 clones, with roughly 87% occurring only once. Germline V gene sequence: CDR1 MGHRA, CDR2 YSYEKL. The CDR3 is 16 amino acids. With 1 base clipped from V and 5 bases from J, the junction kept 7 bases outside the gene matches. This chain links TRBV4-1 with TRBJ2-1; 8 bases fit TRBD2. Sample: memory CD8+ T cells sorted from blood. Subset specified: CD45RO+ cells pooled with CCR7-negative TemRA cells. The source of this sequence is a man younger than 35 in good health. CDR3: CASSQGGGRGNNEQFF. DNA of the CDR3: TGCGCCAGCAGCCAAGGCGGGGGGAGAGGTAACAATGAGCAGTTCTTC.